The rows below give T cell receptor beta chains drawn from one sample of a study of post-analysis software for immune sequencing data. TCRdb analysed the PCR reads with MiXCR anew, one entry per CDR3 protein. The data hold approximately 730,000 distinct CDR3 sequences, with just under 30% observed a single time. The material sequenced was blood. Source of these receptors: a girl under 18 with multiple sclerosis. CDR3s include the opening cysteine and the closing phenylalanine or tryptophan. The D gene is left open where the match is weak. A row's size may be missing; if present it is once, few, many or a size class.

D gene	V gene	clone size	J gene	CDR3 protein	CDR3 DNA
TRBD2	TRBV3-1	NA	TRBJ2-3	CASTPSGGRTDTQYF	TGTGCCAGCACACCTAGCGGGGGGAGGACAGATACGCAGTATTTT
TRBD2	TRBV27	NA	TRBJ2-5	CASRTSQGQETQYF	TGTGCCAGCAGGACTAGCCAGGGACAAGAGACCCAGTACTTC
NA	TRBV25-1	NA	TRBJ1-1	CASLDGWGMNTEAFF	TGTGCCAGCCTGGACGGATGGGGTATGAACACTGAAGCTTTCTTT
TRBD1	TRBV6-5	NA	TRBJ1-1	CASSRTTGWFTEAFF	TGTGCCAGCAGCCGAACGACAGGGTGGTTCACTGAAGCTTTCTTT
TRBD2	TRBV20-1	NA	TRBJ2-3	CSAPMGTSGRSSTDTQYF	TGCAGTGCGCCGATGGGGACTAGCGGGAGATCGAGCACAGATACGCAGTATTTT
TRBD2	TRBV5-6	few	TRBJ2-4	CASSLGGRENIQYF	TGTGCCAGCAGCTTGGGGGGGAGGGAAAACATTCAGTACTTC
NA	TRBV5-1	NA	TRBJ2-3	CASSVLSLGAADTQYF	TGCGCCAGCAGCGTATTAAGTCTCGGGGCCGCAGATACGCAGTATTTT
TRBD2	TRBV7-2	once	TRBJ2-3	CASSLGRGVINTQYF	TGTGCCAGCAGCTTAGGGCGGGGGGTCATAAATACGCAGTATTTT
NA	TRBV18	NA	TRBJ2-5	CASSIVGETQYF	TGTGCCAGCTCAATAGTCGGAGAGACCCAGTACTTC
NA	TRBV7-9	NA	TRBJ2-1	CASSLDRGSPIHNEQFF	TGTGCCAGCAGCTTAGATAGGGGTTCACCGATACACAATGAGCAGTTCTTC
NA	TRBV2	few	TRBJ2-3	CASSEGVLSTDTQYF	TGTGCCAGCAGTGAAGGAGTCCTTAGCACAGATACGCAGTATTTT
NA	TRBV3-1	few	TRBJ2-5	CASSQEVSEGRQETQYF	TGTGCCAGCAGCCAAGAGGTCTCGGAGGGAAGGCAAGAGACCCAGTACTTC
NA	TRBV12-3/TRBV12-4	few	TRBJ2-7	CASSRDHLGEQYF	TGTGCCAGCAGCAGGGACCATCTGGGGGAGCAGTACTTC
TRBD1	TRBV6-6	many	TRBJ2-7	CASSFRGQRSSYEQYF	TGTGCCAGCAGTTTCAGGGGACAGAGGAGCTCCTACGAGCAGTACTTC
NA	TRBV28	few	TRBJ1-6	CASSSTGSPLHF	TGTGCCAGCAGTTCGACGGGGTCACCCCTCCACTTT
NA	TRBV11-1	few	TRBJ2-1	CASSYGGDHNEQFF	TGTGCCAGCAGCTATGGCGGGGACCACAATGAGCAGTTCTTC
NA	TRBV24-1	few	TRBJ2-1	CATSDSWDAEQFF	TGTGCCACCAGTGACTCCTGGGACGCTGAGCAGTTCTTC
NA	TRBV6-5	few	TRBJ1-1	CASSYSDSYPNTEAFF	TGTGCCAGCAGTTACTCGGACAGCTACCCGAACACTGAAGCTTTCTTT
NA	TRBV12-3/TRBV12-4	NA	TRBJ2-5	CASAGIQETRYF	TGTGCCAGCGCCGGGATCCAAGAGACCCGGTACTTC
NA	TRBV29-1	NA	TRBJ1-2	CSVGRVQESYTF	TGCAGCGTTGGGCGTGTACAGGAATCCTACACCTTC
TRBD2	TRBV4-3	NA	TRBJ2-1	CASSQEGRASEQFF	TGCGCCAGCAGCCAAGAAGGGAGGGCATCTGAGCAGTTCTTC
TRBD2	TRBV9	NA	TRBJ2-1	CASSEAPGLAGDQFF	TGTGCCAGCAGCGAAGCCCCGGGACTAGCGGGAGACCAGTTCTTC
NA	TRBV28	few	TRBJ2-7	CASRPPGSREQYF	TGTGCCAGCAGACCACCGGGGTCGCGCGAGCAGTACTTC
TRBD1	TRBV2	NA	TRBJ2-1	CASRTGQMYNEQFF	TGTGCCAGCAGGACGGGACAGATGTACAATGAGCAGTTCTTC
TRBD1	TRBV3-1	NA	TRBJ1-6	CASSTGAPTINSPLHF	TGTGCCAGCAGTACAGGGGCCCCAACAATAAATTCACCCCTCCACTTT
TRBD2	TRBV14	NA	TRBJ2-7	CASSQERASGSHEQYF	TGTGCCAGCAGCCAAGAAAGGGCTAGCGGGAGTCACGAGCAGTACTTC
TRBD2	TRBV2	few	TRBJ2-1	CASSILAGGPYNEQFF	TGTGCCAGCAGTATACTAGCGGGGGGTCCTTACAATGAGCAGTTCTTC
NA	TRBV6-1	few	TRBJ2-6	CASSGTRSGANVLTF	TGTGCCAGCAGTGGAACCCGCTCTGGGGCCAACGTCCTGACTTTC
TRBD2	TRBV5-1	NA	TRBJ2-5	CASSLVRLAGEGKETQYF	TGCGCCAGCAGCTTGGTGAGACTAGCGGGAGAGGGCAAAGAGACCCAGTACTTC
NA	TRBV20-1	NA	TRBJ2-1	CSAKRTGSYNEQFF	TGCAGTGCGAAGCGGACGGGCTCCTACAATGAGCAGTTCTTC
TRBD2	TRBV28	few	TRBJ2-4	CASRTGGDIQYF	TGTGCCAGCAGAACCGGGGGGGACATTCAGTACTTC
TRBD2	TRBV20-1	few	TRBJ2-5	CSAGDGGRQETQYF	TGCAGTGCTGGAGACGGCGGGAGGCAAGAGACCCAGTACTTC
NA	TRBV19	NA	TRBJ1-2	CASRGRRDTANYGYTF	TGTGCCAGTAGAGGACGCCGGGACACAGCCAACTATGGCTACACCTTC
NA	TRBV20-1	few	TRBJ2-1	CSARGWSYNEQFF	TGCAGTGCTAGAGGTTGGTCCTACAATGAGCAGTTCTTC
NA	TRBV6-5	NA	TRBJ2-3	CASSTRMDRPSTDTQYF	TGTGCCAGCAGTACCCGAATGGACAGACCTAGCACAGATACGCAGTATTTT
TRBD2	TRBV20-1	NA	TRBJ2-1	CSARDPPTSFLDEQFF	TGCAGTGCTAGAGACCCCCCGACTAGCTTCTTAGATGAGCAGTTCTTC
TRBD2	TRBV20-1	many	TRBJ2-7	CSAPSNIAGDDEQYF	TGCAGTGCCCCAAGCAACATAGCGGGAGACGACGAGCAGTACTTC
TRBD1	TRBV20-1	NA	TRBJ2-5	CSARDSRDRRETQYF	TGCAGTGCTAGAGACTCCAGGGACAGGCGGGAGACCCAGTACTTC
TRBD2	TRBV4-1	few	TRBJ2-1	CASSQRSGIDEQFF	TGCGCCAGCAGCCAAAGGAGCGGGATCGATGAGCAGTTCTTC
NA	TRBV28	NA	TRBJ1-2	CASSPHREPNYGYTF	TGTGCCAGCAGTCCTCACAGGGAACCAAACTATGGCTACACCTTC
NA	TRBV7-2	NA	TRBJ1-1	CASSMEGGVTEAFF	TGTGCCAGCAGCATGGAGGGAGGGGTCACTGAAGCTTTCTTT